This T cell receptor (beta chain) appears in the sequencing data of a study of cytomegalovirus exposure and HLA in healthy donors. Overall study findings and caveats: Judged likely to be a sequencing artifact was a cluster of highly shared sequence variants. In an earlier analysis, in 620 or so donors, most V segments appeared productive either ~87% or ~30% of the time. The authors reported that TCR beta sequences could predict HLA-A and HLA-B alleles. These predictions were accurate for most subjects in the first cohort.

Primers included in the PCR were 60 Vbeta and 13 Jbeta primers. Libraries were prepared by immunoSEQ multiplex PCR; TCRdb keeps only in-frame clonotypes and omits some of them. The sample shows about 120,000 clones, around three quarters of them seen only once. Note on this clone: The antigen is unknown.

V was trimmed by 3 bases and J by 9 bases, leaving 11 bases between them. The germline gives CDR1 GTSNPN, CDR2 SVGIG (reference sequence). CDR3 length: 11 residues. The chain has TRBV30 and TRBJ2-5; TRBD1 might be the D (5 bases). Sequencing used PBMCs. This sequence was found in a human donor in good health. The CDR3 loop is CAWRGVVAQYF. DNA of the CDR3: TGTGCCTGGAGAGGGGTTGTGGCCCAGTACTTC.